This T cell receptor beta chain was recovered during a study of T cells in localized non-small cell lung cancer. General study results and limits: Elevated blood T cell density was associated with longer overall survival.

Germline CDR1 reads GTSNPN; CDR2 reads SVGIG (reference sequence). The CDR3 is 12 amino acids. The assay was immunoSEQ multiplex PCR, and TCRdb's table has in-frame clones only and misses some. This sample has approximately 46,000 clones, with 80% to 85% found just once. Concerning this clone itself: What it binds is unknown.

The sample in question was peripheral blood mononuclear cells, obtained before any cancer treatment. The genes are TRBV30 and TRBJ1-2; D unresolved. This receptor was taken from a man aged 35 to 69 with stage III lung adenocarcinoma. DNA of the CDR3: TGTGCTAGTCCTGGGAGAGGTTATGGCTACACCTTC. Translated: CASPGRGYGYTF. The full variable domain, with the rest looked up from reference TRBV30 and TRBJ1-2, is SQTIHQWPATLVQPVGSPLSLECTVEGTSNPNLYWYRQAAGRGLQLLFYSVGIGQISSEVPQNLSASRPQDRQFILSSKKLLLSDSGFYLCASPGRGYGYTFGSGTRLTVV.